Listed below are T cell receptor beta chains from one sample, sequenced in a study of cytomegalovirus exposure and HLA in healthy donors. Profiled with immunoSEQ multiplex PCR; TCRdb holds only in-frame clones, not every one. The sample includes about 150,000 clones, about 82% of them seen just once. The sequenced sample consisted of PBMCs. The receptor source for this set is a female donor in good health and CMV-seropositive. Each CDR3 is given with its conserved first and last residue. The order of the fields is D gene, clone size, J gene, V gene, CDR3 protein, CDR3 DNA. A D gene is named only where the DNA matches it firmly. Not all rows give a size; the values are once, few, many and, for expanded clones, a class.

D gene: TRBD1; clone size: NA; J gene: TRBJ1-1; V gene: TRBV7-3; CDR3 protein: CASSARQGPPAEAFF; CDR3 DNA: TGTGCCAGCAGCGCCCGACAGGGCCCACCGGCTGAAGCTTTCTTT
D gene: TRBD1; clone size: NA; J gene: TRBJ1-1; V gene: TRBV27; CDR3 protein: CASSFSLGQGATEAFF; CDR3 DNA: TGTGCCAGCAGTTTTTCTTTGGGACAGGGAGCCACTGAAGCTTTCTTT
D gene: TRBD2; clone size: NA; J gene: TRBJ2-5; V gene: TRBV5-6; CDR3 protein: CASSLAGTSVAQYF; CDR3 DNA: TGTGCCAGCAGCTTGGCCGGGACTAGTGTGGCCCAGTACTTC
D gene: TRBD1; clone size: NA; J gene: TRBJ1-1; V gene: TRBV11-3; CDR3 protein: CASSKGQGAAEAFF; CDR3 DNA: TGTGCCAGCAGCAAAGGACAGGGGGCGGCTGAAGCTTTCTTT
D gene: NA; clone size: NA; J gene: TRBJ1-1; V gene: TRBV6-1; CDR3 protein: CASSEYGNTEAFF; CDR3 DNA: TGTGCCAGCAGTGAATACGGGAACACTGAAGCTTTCTTT
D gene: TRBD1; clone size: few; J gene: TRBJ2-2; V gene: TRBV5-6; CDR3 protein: CASSHDRGYTGELFF; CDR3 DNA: TGTGCCAGCAGCCATGACAGGGGCTACACCGGGGAGCTGTTTTTT
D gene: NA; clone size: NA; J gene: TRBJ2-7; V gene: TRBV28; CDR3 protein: CASSLSGTSNYEQYF; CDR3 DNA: TGTGCCAGCAGTTTATCCGGGACAAGCAACTACGAGCAGTACTTC
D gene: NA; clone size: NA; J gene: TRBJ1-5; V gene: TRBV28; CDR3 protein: CASSTRAQQHF; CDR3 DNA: TGTGCCAGCAGTACCAGGGCCCAGCAGCATTTT
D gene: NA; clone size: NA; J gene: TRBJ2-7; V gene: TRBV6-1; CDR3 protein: CASSSLVPPYEQYF; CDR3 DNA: TGTGCCAGCAGTTCGTTAGTTCCTCCCTACGAGCAGTACTTC
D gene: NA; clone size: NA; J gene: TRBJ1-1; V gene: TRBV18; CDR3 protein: CASSPRAGANTEAFF; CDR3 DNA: TGTGCCAGCTCACCACGGGCAGGGGCGAACACTGAAGCTTTCTTT